This record covers a single TCR beta chain. Its cognate antigen is unknown. This specimen belongs to a study of post-analysis software for immune sequencing data. General study points: A few TRBV segments, TRBV5-6, TRBV5-1 and TRBV20-1 among them, were found more frequent in patients than controls. Controls showed significantly higher normalized Chao1 diversity than did multiple sclerosis patients. Strong co-clustering by F measure was evident for samples that had been prepared in the same batch.

TCR beta cDNA libraries had unique molecular identifiers. About 500,000 cDNA molecules were obtained per 1 to 10 million input T cells. Each CDR3 protein is one row after TCRdb ran MiXCR on the PCR reads. The table has around 710,000 distinct CDR3 sequences, around 42% seen once; the top ten hold roughly 4.5%. Germline V gene sequence: CDR1 SGDLS, CDR2 YYNGEE. The CDR3 consists of 16 residues. V trimming: 2 bases; J trimming: 4 bases; junction bases outside the gene matches: 8. The genes are TRBV9 and TRBJ1-3, with TRBD1 identical over 8 bases. Sequencing was performed on blood. The receptor was isolated from a girl under 18 with multiple sclerosis. CDR3 amino acids: CASSVTTGARGNTIYF. The DNA of the CDR3 is TGTGCCAGCAGCGTTACGACAGGGGCGAGGGGAAACACCATATATTTT.